Sequencing of this T cell receptor beta chain was carried out in a study of blood T cell repertoires in COVID-19. The CDR3 has 15 amino acids. The trim removed 7 bases at V and 3 bases at J, leaving 11 bases unmatched. Germline CDR1 and CDR2: MDHEN and SYDVKM. Assay used: immunoSEQ multiplex PCR; TCRdb lists only in-frame clones, some missing. The data show 150,000 to 200,000 clones, approximately 86% seen once. The sample taken for sequencing was PBMCs or T cells enriched from blood (not recorded which). The rearrangement links TRBV28 to TRBJ1-2, with 7 positions matching TRBD1. The sequence came from a woman aged 55-70 years with acute COVID-19. The CDR3 loop reads CASTRGNLGDYGYTF. As DNA, the CDR3 is TGTGCCAGCACCAGGGGGAACCTAGGAGACTATGGCTACACCTTC.